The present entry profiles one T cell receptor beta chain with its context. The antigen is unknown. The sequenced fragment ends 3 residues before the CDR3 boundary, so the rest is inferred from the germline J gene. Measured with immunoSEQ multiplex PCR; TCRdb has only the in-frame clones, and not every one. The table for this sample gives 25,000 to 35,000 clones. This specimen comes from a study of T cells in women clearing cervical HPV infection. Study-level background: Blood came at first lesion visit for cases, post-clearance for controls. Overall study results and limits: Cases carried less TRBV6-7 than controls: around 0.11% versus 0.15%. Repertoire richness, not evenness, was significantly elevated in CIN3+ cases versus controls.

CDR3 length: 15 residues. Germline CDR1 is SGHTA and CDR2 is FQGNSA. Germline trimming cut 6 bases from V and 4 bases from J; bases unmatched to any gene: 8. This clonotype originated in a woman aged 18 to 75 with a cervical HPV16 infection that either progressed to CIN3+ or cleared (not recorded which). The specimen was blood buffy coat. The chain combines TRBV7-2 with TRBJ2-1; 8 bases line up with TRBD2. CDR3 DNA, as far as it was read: TGTGCCAGCAGACCCACTAGCGGAGATTACAATGAG. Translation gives CASRPTSGDYNE. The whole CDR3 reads CASRPTSGDYNEQFF.